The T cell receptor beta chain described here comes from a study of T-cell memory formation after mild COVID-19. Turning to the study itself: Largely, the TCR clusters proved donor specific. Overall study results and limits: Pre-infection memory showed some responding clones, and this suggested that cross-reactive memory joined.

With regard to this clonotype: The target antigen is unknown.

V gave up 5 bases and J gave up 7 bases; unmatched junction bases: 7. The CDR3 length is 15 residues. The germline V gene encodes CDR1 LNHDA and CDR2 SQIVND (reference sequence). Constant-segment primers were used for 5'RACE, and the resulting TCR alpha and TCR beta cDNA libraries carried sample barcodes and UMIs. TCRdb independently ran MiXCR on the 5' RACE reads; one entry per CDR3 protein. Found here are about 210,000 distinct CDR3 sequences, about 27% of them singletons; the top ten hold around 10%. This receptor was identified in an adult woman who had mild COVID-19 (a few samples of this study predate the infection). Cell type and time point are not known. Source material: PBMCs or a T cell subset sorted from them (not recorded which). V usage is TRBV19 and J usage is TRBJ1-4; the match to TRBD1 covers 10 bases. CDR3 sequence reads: CASSDRGLVGEKLFF. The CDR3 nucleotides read TGTGCCAGTAGTGACAGGGGGCTGGTGGGTGAAAAACTGTTTTTT.